These 7 T cell receptor beta chains came from one sample sequenced in a study of T-cell memory formation after mild COVID-19. Using its own MiXCR run on the 5' RACE reads, TCRdb lists one record per CDR3 protein. The profile covers 190,000 or so distinct CDR3 sequences, with over 9.5% appearing a single time and less than 4% taken by the ten largest. What was sequenced was PBMCs or a T cell subset sorted from them (not recorded which). The receptors here all came from a man younger than 30 who had mild COVID-19 (a few samples of this study predate the infection). Cell type and time point are not known.

The chain couples TRBV29-1 to TRBJ2-3; D is possibly TRBD1 (6 bases). From germline, CDR1 is SQVTM and CDR2 ANQGSEA. The germline V and J ends were trimmed by 0 bases and 6 bases, with 16 bases remaining between them. This CDR3 is built from 15 residues. The CDR3 DNA follows: TGCAGCGTTGAAGATACAGGGACCGCCACGGATACGCAGTATTTT. This gives the protein CSVEDTGTATDTQYF.

A few counts support this clonotype. This chain joins TRBV7-2 and TRBJ2-2; 8 positions match TRBD2. The V and J ends lost 7 bases and 1 base, in that order; junction bases with no gene match: 8. CDR1 is SGHTA, CDR2 FQGNSA, per germline. This CDR3 has 16 amino acids. CDR3 DNA: TGTGCCAGCATCCACGGCGGGGGGAAGAACACCGGGGAGCTGTTTTTT. It is translated as CASIHGGGKNTGELFF. Drawing the rest from reference TRBV7-2 and TRBJ2-2, the complete variable domain is GAGVSQSPSNKVTEKGKDVELRCDPISGHTALYWYRQSLGQGLEFLIYFQGNSAPDKSGLPSDRFSAERTGGSVSTLTIQRTQQEDSAVYLCASIHGGGKNTGELFFGEGSRLTVL.

This clonotype has a handful of counts. The rearrangement uses TRBV4-2 and TRBJ2-7; TRBD2 aligns across 10 bases. The germline V gene has CDR1 LGHNA and CDR2 YNFKEQ. V lost 4 bases and J lost 2; bases outside the gene matches: 11. The CDR3 totals 17 residues. CDR3 sequence (DNA): TGTGCCAGCAGCCCGCTAACCGGGACTAGCGATACCTACGAGCAGTACGTC. Translation: CASSPLTGTSDTYEQYV.

This chain uses TRBV12-3 or TRBV12-4 with TRBJ2-3, with D tentatively TRBD1 (6 bases). Trimming cost V 3 bases and J 2 bases, with 9 bases left between them. The CDR3 length is 14 residues. The CDR3 bases are TGTGCCAGCAGTTTTCACAGGGACACAGATACGCAGTATTTT. This encodes CASSFHRDTDTQYF.

This clonotype showed up just a few times. The chain combines TRBV12-5 with TRBJ2-1, with TRBD2 identical over 9 bases. From germline, CDR1 is LGHNT and CDR2 FRNRAP. This CDR3 is built from 14 residues. Trimming took 5 bases from V and 10 from J; bases not matched to a gene: 9. This chain's CDR3 is CASGLLAGSGEQFF. Here the CDR3 DNA reads TGTGCTAGTGGTCTGCTAGCGGGGAGCGGAGAGCAGTTCTTC.

The table lists this clonotype with a few counts. The rearrangement joins TRBV12-3 or TRBV12-4 to TRBJ2-5, with a tentative D call TRBD1 (6 bases). V lost 3 bases and J 4 bases, leaving 15 bases between the germline ends. The CDR3 is made up of 15 amino acids. CDR3 protein: CASSLLQGRGETQYF. The CDR3 DNA sequence: TGTGCCAGCAGTTTGCTACAGGGCAGGGGAGAGACCCAGTACTTC.

This clonotype was counted only a few times. Here the CDR3 reads CATSDPGVPETQYF. CDR3 nucleotides: TGTGCCACCAGTGATCCTGGAGTGCCTGAGACCCAGTACTTC. V and J are TRBV24-1 and TRBJ2-5; no clear D gene. Germline CDR1 KGHDR, CDR2 SFDVKD. This CDR3 is 14 amino acids long. Trimming shortened V by 3 bases and J by 5 bases, and 12 bases separated the two germline ends.